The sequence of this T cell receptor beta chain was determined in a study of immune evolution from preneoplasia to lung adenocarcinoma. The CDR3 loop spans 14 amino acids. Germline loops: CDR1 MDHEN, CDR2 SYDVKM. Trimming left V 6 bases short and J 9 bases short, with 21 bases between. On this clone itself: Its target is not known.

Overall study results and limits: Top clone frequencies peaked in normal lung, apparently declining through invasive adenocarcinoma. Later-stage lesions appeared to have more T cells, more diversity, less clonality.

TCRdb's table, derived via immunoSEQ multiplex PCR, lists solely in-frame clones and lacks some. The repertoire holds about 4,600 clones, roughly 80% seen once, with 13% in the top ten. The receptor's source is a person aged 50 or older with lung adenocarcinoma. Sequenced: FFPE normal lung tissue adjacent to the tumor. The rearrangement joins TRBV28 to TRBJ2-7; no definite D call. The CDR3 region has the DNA TGTGCCAGCAGCCCCCCGAACCTCGCCCTCGGGCAGTACTTC. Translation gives CASSPPNLALGQYF. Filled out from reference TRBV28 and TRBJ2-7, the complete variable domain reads DVKVTQSSRYLVKRTGEKVFLECVQDMDHENMFWYRQDPGLGLRLIYFSYDVKMKEKGDIPEGYSVSREKKERFSLILESASTNQTSMYLCASSPPNLALGQYFGPGTRLTVT.